A selection of T cell receptor beta chains follows, all from one sample in a study of cytomegalovirus exposure and HLA in healthy donors. Produced via immunoSEQ multiplex PCR; TCRdb's table is partial and in-frame only. The sample lists 30,000 or so clones, about 60% seen once, with about a fifth in the top ten. Source material: PBMCs. The receptors originated from a man aged 45-65 years in good health and CMV-seropositive. The CDR3 runs from the conserved cysteine through the conserved F or W. The D gene is left open where the match is weak. Clone size is given for some rows only: seen once, a few or many times, or a class if the clone is expanded.

V: TRBV28
J: TRBJ2-7
size: .
D: TRBD1
length: 11
DNA: TGTGCCAGCCGGGACAGCTACGAGCAGTACTTC
CDR3: CASRDSYEQYF

V: TRBV2
J: TRBJ2-7
size: few
D: .
length: 13
DNA: TGTGCCAGCAGTGAATGGCAAAACGGGGAGCAGTACTTC
CDR3: CASSEWQNGEQYF

V: TRBV28
J: TRBJ2-7
size: .
D: .
length: 11
DNA: TGTGCCGCAGGGTCCCCTTACGAGCAGTACTTC
CDR3: CAAGSPYEQYF

V: TRBV9
J: TRBJ2-5
size: .
D: TRBD2
length: 15
DNA: TGTGCCAGCAGCGCTAGCGGGGGGGTCGGGGAGACCCAGTACTTC
CDR3: CASSASGGVGETQYF

V: TRBV7-8
J: TRBJ2-1
size: .
D: TRBD1
length: 15
DNA: TGTGCCAGCAGCTTACGGGACAGGGGGCAGGGTGAGCAGTTCTTC
CDR3: CASSLRDRGQGEQFF

V: TRBV2
J: TRBJ2-7
size: .
D: TRBD2
length: 14
DNA: TGTGCCAGCAAGACTAGCGGATCCTCGGGGGAGCAGTACTTC
CDR3: CASKTSGSSGEQYF

V: TRBV7-7
J: TRBJ2-7
size: once
D: TRBD2
length: 14
DNA: TGTGCTAGCAGCTCCGGGGTTGCGGGAGCCAAGCAGTACTTC
CDR3: CASSSGVAGAKQYF

V: TRBV5-1
J: TRBJ1-2
size: .
D: TRBD1
length: 13
DNA: TGCGCCAGCAGCTACGGGACAGGGGGAGGCTACACCTTC
CDR3: CASSYGTGGGYTF

V: TRBV28
J: TRBJ1-5
size: .
D: .
length: 14
DNA: TGTGCCAGCAGTTTAGGCCAGGGGAATCAGCCCCAGCATTTT
CDR3: CASSLGQGNQPQHF

V: TRBV7-9
J: TRBJ1-4
size: .
D: TRBD1
length: 15
DNA: TGTGCCAGCAGCTTAGGACAGGGGGGTAATGAAAAACTGTTTTTT
CDR3: CASSLGQGGNEKLFF

V: TRBV28
J: TRBJ2-7
size: .
D: TRBD1
length: 15
DNA: TGTGCCAGCAGTCTTCGGGACAGGCCTGCTGGTGAGCAGTACTTC
CDR3: CASSLRDRPAGEQYF

V: TRBV14
J: TRBJ2-7
size: .
D: .
length: 12
DNA: TGTGCCAGCAGCTCACAGGGCGGCGAGCAGTACTTC
CDR3: CASSSQGGEQYF

V: TRBV30
J: TRBJ1-3
size: .
D: .
length: 12
DNA: TGTGCCTGGAAGGGGTCAGGAAACACCATATATTTT
CDR3: CAWKGSGNTIYF